This T cell receptor (beta chain) was captured by sequencing in a study of breast tumors, draining lymph nodes, adjacent tissues. Whole-study findings and limits: Luminal-like breast cancer showed significantly higher tumor–nontumor repertoire similarity than basal-like. The data were judged consistent with most tumor T cells coming from lymph node and expanding in tumor. Compared with lymph nodes, tumors were less diverse; compared with nontumor tissue, more. Data only fit, rather than demonstrated, lymph node origin of most tumor T cells.

V lost 3 bases and J 0 bases, leaving 12 bases between the germline ends. Germline CDR1 and CDR2: DFQATT and SNEGSKA (reference sequence). This CDR3 is 15 amino acids long. TCRdb analysed the multiplex PCR reads with MiXCR anew, one entry per CDR3 protein. The repertoire holds some 100,000 distinct CDR3 sequences, with over 20% as singletons. This clonotype was recorded at least ten times. Its antigen is not known. Breast cancer patients provided tissue from their axillary draining lymph nodes. The sequencing input was axillary lymph node tissue. The chain combines TRBV20-1 with TRBJ1-3; D is unresolved. The TCR sequence derives from a female donor with breast cancer. Some clones in this sample may be carry-over from other donors' samples. CDR3 residues: CSARRQASSGNTIYF. CDR3 nucleotides: TGCAGTGCTAGGAGGCAGGCGAGCTCTGGAAACACCATATATTTT.